Listed below are T cell receptor beta chains from one sample, sequenced in a study of cytomegalovirus exposure and HLA in healthy donors. Only in-frame clones appear in the TCRdb table, and some are missing; sequencing was by immunoSEQ multiplex PCR. Among about 150,000 clones, around 80% were seen once, and the ten largest hold 13% to 15%. Sequenced input: PBMCs. These receptors came from a middle-aged woman in good health and CMV-seronegative. The CDR3 runs from the conserved cysteine through the conserved F or W. D genes are given only for firm matches. Size values are once, few and many counts, or a class for expanded clones, and some rows have none.

clone_size,d_call,j_call,v_call,cdr3_length,cdr3_nt,cdr3_aa
NA,NA,TRBJ2-2,TRBV21-1,15,TGTGCCAGGAAAGCAGGCATCTTGAACACCGGGGAGCTGTTTTTT,CARKAGILNTGELFF
NA,NA,TRBJ2-3,TRBV7-3,14,TGTGCCAGCAGCTTTGGACAAAGCACAGATACGCAGTATTTT,CASSFGQSTDTQYF
NA,NA,TRBJ2-1,TRBV29-1,13,TGCAGCGTTGATGGGCCCCCCTTGGGTGAGCAGTTCTTC,CSVDGPPLGEQFF
once,TRBD2,TRBJ2-5,TRBV5-6,18,TGTGCCAGCAGCTTGGGATTAGCGGGGGACCCCATAGGAGAGACCCAGTACTTC,CASSLGLAGDPIGETQYF
NA,NA,TRBJ2-7,TRBV28,13,TGTGCCAGCAGTGCGGGACGGTCCTACGAGCAGTACTTC,CASSAGRSYEQYF
NA,NA,TRBJ1-6,TRBV7-6,17,TGTGCCAGCAGCTTAACCTCACACCTAGTCACGAATTCACCCCTCCACTTT,CASSLTSHLVTNSPLHF
NA,NA,TRBJ2-7,TRBV7-9,15,TGTGCCAGCAGCTTAGTTAGCGGAGGATCCTACGAGCAGTACTTC,CASSLVSGGSYEQYF
NA,TRBD1,TRBJ1-5,TRBV10-3,14,TGTGCCATCGGGACGACAGGGATCAATCAGCCCCAGCATTTT,CAIGTTGINQPQHF
NA,NA,TRBJ1-5,TRBV5-1,13,TGCGCCAGCAGCTTGGCCGGTCGCGAGCCCCAGCATTTT,CASSLAGREPQHF
once,TRBD1,TRBJ1-4,TRBV7-2,17,TGTGCCAGCAGCTCACCGGGACAGGGGGCGTCTAATGAAAAACTGTTTTTT,CASSSPGQGASNEKLFF
few,TRBD1,TRBJ1-1,TRBV28,14,TGTGCCAGCAGTTTTCGACAGGGTGACACTGAAGCTTTCTTT,CASSFRQGDTEAFF
NA,NA,TRBJ2-3,TRBV4-1,17,TGCGCCAGCAGCCATGACCCCCGGGGGAGGTACACAGATACGCAGTATTTT,CASSHDPRGRYTDTQYF
NA,TRBD2,TRBJ2-7,TRBV7-2,16,TGTGCCAGCAGCTTAACGGGGGGGCCCAGCTCCTACGAGCAGTACTTC,CASSLTGGPSSYEQYF
NA,NA,TRBJ2-5,TRBV5-1,13,TGCGCCAGCAGCTTCACAGTCCAAGAGACCCAGTACTTC,CASSFTVQETQYF
many,NA,TRBJ2-6,TRBV7-9,18,TGTGCCAGCAGGGCCCCCCCGGACGGGAGCTCTGGGGCCAACGGCCTGACTTTC,CASRAPPDGSSGANGLTF
NA,NA,TRBJ1-1,TRBV7-9,14,TGTGCCAGCAGCTTTAAGGAGCCGAGTACTGAAGCTTTCTTT,CASSFKEPSTEAFF
NA,NA,TRBJ1-1,TRBV6-5,14,TGTGCCAGCAGTTACAAGGGGAAGGACACTGAAGCTTTCTTT,CASSYKGKDTEAFF
NA,NA,TRBJ1-1,TRBV5-6,13,TGTGCCAGCAGCTCCCGGACAGACACTGAAGCTTTCTTT,CASSSRTDTEAFF
NA,TRBD2,TRBJ2-1,TRBV6-5,15,TGTGCCAGCGGGTCTGGGGAGCGGGAGATGGATGAGCAGTTCTTC,CASGSGEREMDEQFF
NA,TRBD1,TRBJ1-5,TRBV30,14,TGTGCCTGGAGCCTGTCCAGGGGGGATCAGCCCCAGCATTTT,CAWSLSRGDQPQHF
NA,NA,TRBJ2-7,TRBV5-5,14,TGTGCCAGCAGCTTGGCTTCTGCTACCTACGAGCAGTACTTC,CASSLASATYEQYF
NA,NA,TRBJ2-3,TRBV5-1,14,TGCGCCAGCAGCTTGGGTCTTGGCACAGATACGCAGTATTTT,CASSLGLGTDTQYF